What follows describes a single T cell receptor (beta chain). This sample stems from a study of blood T cell repertoires in COVID-19. Study details: Samples representing acute and convalescent COVID-19 were sourced from the United States, Italy and Spain. PBMCs, B-cell-depleted T cells, or T cells provided the cDNA or gDNA that made up the material.

The CDR3 contains 14 residues. The J segment lost 4 bases and the V segment lost 5 bases, leaving 6 bases of the junction unmatched. CDR1 is SGHRS and CDR2 is YFSETQ in the germline V gene. Study processing details: Amplification with reference gene primers provided the estimates of nucleated cell counts. The method was immunoSEQ multiplex PCR; TCRdb's version includes in-frame clones alone and lacks a portion of them. The DNA was the basis for D and trimming; V, J and clone size are from that table. The sample holds about 240,000 clones, about four fifths seen once. The chain employs TRBV5-1 and TRBJ2-1, with TRBD2 matching over 7 bases. The sequenced sample was peripheral blood. This sequence was found in a man aged 25 to 40 who had recovered from COVID-19. CDR3 nucleotide sequence: TGCGCCAGCAGTCTGATCGGGGGGTACAATGAGCAGTTCTTC. It encodes CASSLIGGYNEQFF.